Listed here are 5 T cell receptor beta chains from one sample, sequenced in a study of OX40 agonist ivuxolimab in advanced cancers. Produced via immunoSEQ multiplex PCR; TCRdb's table is partial and in-frame only. The data show over 10,000 clones, with about nine tenths seen just once and about 70% held by the top ten. The sequencing used CD4+ or CD8+ T cells sorted from blood, collected in a trial of the OX40 agonist ivuxolimab. These receptors all stem from an adult with an advanced solid tumor such as melanoma, head and neck, liver or kidney cancer.

The CDR3 DNA is TGCGCCAGCAGCTTGACAATATCTCGGCTCGAGAACACCGGGGAGCTGTTTTTT. Its translation: CASSLTISRLENTGELFF. The chain employs TRBV5-1 and TRBJ2-2, with unresolved D. The CDR3 is made up of 18 amino acids. The germline V gene encodes CDR1 SGHRS and CDR2 YFSETQ. V gave up 1 base and J gave up 1 base, with 17 bases separating them.

The rearrangement joins TRBV27 to TRBJ2-1; no clear D gene. This CDR3 contains 14 residues. V lost 7 bases and J lost 0, with 10 bases in between. Germline lookup yields CDR1 MNHEY and CDR2 SMNVEV (reference sequence). The CDR3 coding sequence is TGTGCCAGCACCCAGGTCGGCTCCTACAATGAGCAGTTCTTC. As protein: CASTQVGSYNEQFF.

This sequence joins TRBV9 and TRBJ2-5; D gene uncertain. Germline CDR1 SGDLS, CDR2 YYNGEE. This CDR3 comprises 13 residues. Trimming shortened V by 0 bases and J by 4 bases, and 7 bases separated the two germline ends. The CDR3 nucleotides are TGTGCCAGCAGCGTAGATGGATCAGAGACCCAGTACTTC. The encoded protein is CASSVDGSETQYF.

This chain links TRBV19 with TRBJ1-2; TRBD1 matches 9 bases. After removal of 3 bases from V and 4 bases from J, the junction contained 3 bases not matched to a gene. The CDR3 extends over 14 amino acids. Per the germline V gene, CDR1 is LNHDA and CDR2 is SQIVND (reference sequence). The CDR3 bases are TGTGCCAGTAGTATGGACAGGGGACCCTATGGCTACACCTTC. As protein: CASSMDRGPYGYTF.

The gene calls are TRBV5-3 and TRBJ2-7, with 9 bases identical to TRBD1. TRBV5-3 is filed as an ORF, its function uncertain. The CDR3 extends over 15 amino acids. Trimming at V came to 1 base and at J to 3 bases, leaving 5 bases not matched to a gene. Here the CDR3 DNA reads TGTGCCAGAAGCTTGCCCACAGGGGGCGGCTACGAGCAGTACTTC. Its translation is CARSLPTGGGYEQYF.